The 9 T cell receptor beta chains below come from one sample, sequenced in a study of CDR3 diversity in severe acne. Via MiXCR, TCRdb re-called the PCR reads, giving one row per CDR3 protein. Of about 84,000 distinct CDR3 sequences in the sample, 45% to 65% were seen once. Sequencing used blood. The receptors here all came from a male donor in good health, without acne.

CDR3 in DNA: TGCGCCAGCAGCCCGGACAGCTTCGGTCAGCCCCAGCAGTTCTTC. Protein sequence: CASSPDSFGQPQQFF. The genes are TRBV5-1 and TRBJ2-1; a possible D gene is TRBD1 (6 bases). The CDR3 totals 15 residues. Germline lookup yields CDR1 SGHRS and CDR2 YFSETQ. Between the trimmed V and J ends, which lost 4 bases and 11 bases, there was a span of 22 bases.

A note on this clonotype: No DNA is shown, since the ends of the CDR3 on it are uncertain; the CDR3 is the one TCRdb lists. V usage is TRBV2 and J usage is TRBJ2-3. The germline gives CDR1 SNHLY, CDR2 FYNNEI. The CDR3 sequence runs 12 residues, both termini included. The CDR3 region is CACSVDRDTQYF.

This clonotype was counted ten times or more. The rearrangement joins TRBV30 to TRBJ2-5; possible D gene TRBD2, 7 bases. Trimming removed 4 bases at V and 3 bases at J, with 18 bases between. This CDR3 is built from 15 residues. Germline CDR1 reads GTSNPN; CDR2 reads SVGIG (reference sequence). CDR3 bases: TGTGCCTGGACTTCGGGGGGCGCGAAAGAAGAGACCCAGTACTTC. This gives the protein CAWTSGGAKEETQYF.

The CDR3 DNA reads TGTGCCAGCAGTGAAGAGGGGACAGGGGGCTTTAGCAATCAGCCCCAGCATTTT. Translated, it gives CASSEEGTGGFSNQPQHF. The chain uses TRBV2 and TRBJ1-5; 12 nucleotides agree with TRBD1. Germline loops: CDR1 SNHLY, CDR2 FYNNEI. Losses at the gene ends were 1 base for V and 0 bases for J; bases not matched to a gene: 4. The CDR3 consists of 18 residues.

The chain recombines TRBV29-1 with TRBJ2-7; 10 nucleotides agree with TRBD2. The CDR3 length is 13 residues. In germline, CDR1 is SQVTM, CDR2 ANQGSEA. V lost 6 bases, J lost 3 bases, and 5 bases stayed unmatched. This chain's CDR3 is CSVVLAGRYEQYF. DNA for the CDR3: TGCAGCGTGGTACTAGCGGGACGCTACGAGCAGTACTTC.

V usage is TRBV19 and J usage is TRBJ2-5; TRBD2 is a possible D gene (5 bases). Trimming left V 8 bases short and J 2 bases short, with 18 bases between. CDR1 and CDR2 (germline): LNHDA, SQIVND (reference sequence). This CDR3 is 15 amino acids long. The CDR3 loop is CASATTAWRQETQYF. The CDR3 DNA is TGTGCCAGTGCCACCACTGCGTGGAGGCAAGAGACCCAGTACTTC.

This chain uses TRBV12-3 or TRBV12-4 with TRBJ2-7, with TRBD2 matching 8 bases. The closer fit of TRBJ2-5 to the DNA end suggests the J call may be wrong. The CDR3 consists of 13 residues. The CDR3: CASSLLAGETQYF. The CDR3 nucleotides are TGTGCCAGCAGTTTACTAGCGGGAGAGACCCAGTACTTC.

The chain combines TRBV7-9 with TRBJ1-4, with 8 positions matching TRBD1. Germline loops: CDR1 SEHNR, CDR2 FQNEAQ (reference sequence). This CDR3 is 16 amino acids long. The V gene end was trimmed by 5 bases and the J gene end by 5 bases; junction bases not matched to a gene: 10. The CDR3 reads CASSRDRYKRNEKLFF. The DNA for the CDR3 is TGTGCCAGCAGCAGGGACAGGTACAAACGCAATGAAAAACTGTTTTTT.

In this sample, this clonotype turned up once. The rearrangement links TRBV20-1 to TRBJ2-7, with 12 bases lining up with TRBD2. There are 15 residues in the CDR3. The germline CDR1 and CDR2 sequences are DFQATT and SNEGSKA (reference sequence). V was pared by 5 bases and J by 5 bases, with 10 bases of the junction left unmatched. CDR3 amino acids: CSAPRLAGAAHEQYF. CDR3 bases: TGCAGTGCTCCTCGACTAGCGGGAGCGGCCCACGAGCAGTACTTC.